Listed below are T cell receptor beta chains from one sample, sequenced in a study of T cells in Graves' hyperthyroidism and ophthalmopathy. TCRdb ran MiXCR on the multiplex PCR reads and lists one entry per CDR3 protein. The profile shows around 420,000 distinct CDR3 sequences, approximately 14% of them singletons. Source material: blood. The origin of the receptors is a woman aged 18 to 35 with Graves' hyperthyroidism. Each CDR3 is given with its conserved first and last residue. D genes are given only for firm matches. Clone size, where shown, is once, few, many, or a class for clones that have expanded.

CDR3aa: CASSLNRGSGYGYTF
CDR3nt: TGTGCCAGCAGCCTGAACAGGGGATCGGGCTATGGCTACACCTTC
j_gene: TRBJ1-2
len: 15
v_gene: TRBV12-3/TRBV12-4
abundance: many
d_gene: TRBD1

CDR3aa: CASSTSGTPHF
CDR3nt: TGTGCCAGCAGCACTAGCGGGACACCTCACTTC
j_gene: TRBJ2-7
len: 11
v_gene: TRBV7-8
abundance: many
d_gene: TRBD2

CDR3aa: CATSDRTGIGTDTQYF
CDR3nt: TGTGCCACCAGTGATCGGACAGGGATAGGCACAGATACGCAGTATTTT
j_gene: TRBJ2-3
len: 16
v_gene: TRBV24-1
abundance: -
d_gene: TRBD1

CDR3aa: CASTSTGTKGEKLFF
CDR3nt: TGTGCCAGCACCTCAACCGGGACCAAGGGTGAAAAACTGTTTTTT
j_gene: TRBJ1-4
len: 15
v_gene: TRBV6-1
abundance: many
d_gene: -

CDR3aa: CASSSRTSGEQETQYF
CDR3nt: TGTGCCAGCAGCTCCCGGACTAGCGGGGAACAAGAGACCCAGTACTTC
j_gene: TRBJ2-5
len: 16
v_gene: TRBV9
abundance: many
d_gene: TRBD2

CDR3aa: CATHGPRPYNEQFF
CDR3nt: TGTGCCACCCATGGACCGCGACCCTACAATGAGCAGTTCTTC
j_gene: TRBJ2-1
len: 14
v_gene: TRBV15
abundance: few
d_gene: -

CDR3aa: CASSERGIGLGDLETQYF
CDR3nt: TGTGCCAGCAGTGAAAGGGGGATAGGGCTAGGTGATTTGGAGACCCAGTACTTC
j_gene: TRBJ2-5
len: 18
v_gene: TRBV6-1
abundance: many
d_gene: -

CDR3aa: CASRDKRSGYTF
CDR3nt: TGTGCCAGCCGGGACAAAAGGTCTGGCTACACCTTC
j_gene: TRBJ1-2
len: 12
v_gene: TRBV6-1
abundance: few
d_gene: -

CDR3aa: CASSRRWGANTGELFF
CDR3nt: TGTGCCAGCAGCAGGCGGTGGGGGGCGAACACCGGGGAGCTGTTTTTT
j_gene: TRBJ2-2
len: 16
v_gene: TRBV5-6
abundance: few
d_gene: -

CDR3aa: CASTRNYGYTF
CDR3nt: TGTGCCAGCACTCGAAACTATGGCTACACCTTC
j_gene: TRBJ1-2
len: 11
v_gene: TRBV2
abundance: -
d_gene: -

CDR3aa: CASSYTPGSTNYGYTF
CDR3nt: TGTGCCAGCAGCTACACTCCGGGGAGCACTAACTATGGCTACACCTTC
j_gene: TRBJ1-2
len: 16
v_gene: TRBV9
abundance: -
d_gene: -

CDR3aa: CASSDDMGLAPHEQFF
CDR3nt: TGTGCCAGCAGTGACGATATGGGACTAGCTCCCCATGAGCAGTTCTTC
j_gene: TRBJ2-1
len: 16
v_gene: TRBV25-1
abundance: -
d_gene: TRBD2

CDR3aa: CAGGSRGGGANVLTF
CDR3nt: TGTGCCGGAGGTAGTAGGGGCGGTGGGGCCAACGTCCTGACTTTC
j_gene: TRBJ2-6
len: 15
v_gene: TRBV19
abundance: -
d_gene: -

CDR3aa: CSFTNPLSYNEQFF
CDR3nt: TGCAGTTTCACGAACCCCCTCTCCTACAATGAGCAGTTCTTC
j_gene: TRBJ2-1
len: 14
v_gene: TRBV20-1
abundance: -
d_gene: -

CDR3aa: CASSFRASSSGANVLTF
CDR3nt: TGTGCCAGCAGTTTTAGGGCGTCGAGCTCTGGGGCCAACGTCCTGACTTTC
j_gene: TRBJ2-6
len: 17
v_gene: TRBV12-3/TRBV12-4
abundance: few
d_gene: -

CDR3aa: CASSFGFAGSTEAFF
CDR3nt: TGCGCCAGCAGCTTTGGGTTTGCAGGGAGCACTGAAGCTTTCTTT
j_gene: TRBJ1-1
len: 15
v_gene: TRBV5-1
abundance: many
d_gene: -

CDR3aa: CASSFGGRGNTGELFF
CDR3nt: TGTGCCAGCAGTTTTGGAGGGCGAGGGAACACCGGGGAGCTGTTTTTT
j_gene: TRBJ2-2
len: 16
v_gene: TRBV27
abundance: many
d_gene: -

CDR3aa: CASSPGPPDNQPQHF
CDR3nt: TGTGCCAGCAGTCCGGGTCCCCCCGACAATCAGCCCCAGCATTTT
j_gene: TRBJ1-5
len: 15
v_gene: TRBV12-3/TRBV12-4
abundance: -
d_gene: -

CDR3aa: CASSNGVDGYTF
CDR3nt: TGTGCCAGCAGCAACGGGGTAGATGGCTACACCTTC
j_gene: TRBJ1-2
len: 12
v_gene: TRBV6-1
abundance: -
d_gene: -

CDR3aa: CASTRAGYNQPQHF
CDR3nt: TGTGCCAGTACTCGGGCAGGCTATAATCAGCCCCAGCATTTT
j_gene: TRBJ1-5
len: 14
v_gene: TRBV19
abundance: few
d_gene: -

CDR3aa: CASFPWAGSDEQYF
CDR3nt: TGTGCCAGCTTCCCGTGGGCAGGGAGCGACGAGCAGTACTTC
j_gene: TRBJ2-7
len: 14
v_gene: TRBV7-2
abundance: many
d_gene: -

CDR3aa: CASSLAAGRTDTQYF
CDR3nt: TGTGCCAGCAGCTTAGCAGCGGGGCGCACAGATACGCAGTATTTT
j_gene: TRBJ2-3
len: 15
v_gene: TRBV7-9
abundance: many
d_gene: TRBD2

CDR3aa: CATKGEGAYNEQFF
CDR3nt: TGTGCCACCAAGGGGGAGGGCGCCTACAATGAGCAGTTCTTC
j_gene: TRBJ2-1
len: 14
v_gene: TRBV2
abundance: many
d_gene: -

CDR3aa: CASSLWRGREQPQHF
CDR3nt: TGTGCCAGCAGTTTGTGGAGGGGGCGCGAACAGCCCCAGCATTTT
j_gene: TRBJ1-5
len: 15
v_gene: TRBV12-3/TRBV12-4
abundance: many
d_gene: TRBD1

CDR3aa: CASSGTTFWLDGYTF
CDR3nt: TGTGCCAGCAGCGGGACAACCTTTTGGCTCGATGGCTACACCTTC
j_gene: TRBJ1-2
len: 15
v_gene: TRBV9
abundance: many
d_gene: -